Here is one T cell receptor (beta chain) with its context. Its target is unknown. This sample was taken from a study of monozygotic twins with inflammatory bowel disease. Study findings and constraints: By inverse Simpson index, TCRbeta diversity was lower in IBD patients than in healthy co-twins. Some repertoire variability may stem from patients' differing immunosuppressive treatments. Telling apart the different T cell subtypes was not possible.

TCRdb reprocessed the 5' RACE reads and keeps a single row for each CDR3 protein, giving no DNA. The sample totals 300,000 to 400,000 distinct CDR3 sequences. The length of the CDR3 is 19 residues. What was sequenced was blood. The sequence was collected from a human donor with ulcerative colitis or Crohn's disease, or a healthy co-twin of an affected twin (not recorded which). The chain has TRBV12-3 or TRBV12-4 and TRBJ2-1; the D call from TCRdb, TRBD1, cannot be confirmed without DNA. The CDR3: CASRFRDRGNERSYNEQFF.